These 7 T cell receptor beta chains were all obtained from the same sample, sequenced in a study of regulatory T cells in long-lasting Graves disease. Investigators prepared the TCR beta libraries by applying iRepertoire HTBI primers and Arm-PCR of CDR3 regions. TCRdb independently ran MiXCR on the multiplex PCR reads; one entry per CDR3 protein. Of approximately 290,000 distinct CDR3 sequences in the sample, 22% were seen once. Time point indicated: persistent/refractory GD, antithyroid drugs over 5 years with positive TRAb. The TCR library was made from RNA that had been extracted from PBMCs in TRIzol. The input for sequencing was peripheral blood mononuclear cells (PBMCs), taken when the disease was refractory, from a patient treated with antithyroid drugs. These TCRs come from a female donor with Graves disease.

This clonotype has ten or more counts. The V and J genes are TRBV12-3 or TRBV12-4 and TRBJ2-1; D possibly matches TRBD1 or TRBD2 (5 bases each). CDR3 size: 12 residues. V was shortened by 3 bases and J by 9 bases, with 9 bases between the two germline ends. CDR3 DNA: TGTGCCAGCAGTTTGCCTGGGGGTGAGCAGTTCTTC. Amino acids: CASSLPGGEQFF.

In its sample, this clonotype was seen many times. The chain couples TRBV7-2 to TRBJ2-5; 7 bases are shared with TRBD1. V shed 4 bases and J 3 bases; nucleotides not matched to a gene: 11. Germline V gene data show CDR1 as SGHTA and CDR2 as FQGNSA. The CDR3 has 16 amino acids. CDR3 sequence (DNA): TGTGCCAGCAGCTCGCAGCTAGATACAGGGGAAGAGACCCAGTACTTC. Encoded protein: CASSSQLDTGEETQYF.

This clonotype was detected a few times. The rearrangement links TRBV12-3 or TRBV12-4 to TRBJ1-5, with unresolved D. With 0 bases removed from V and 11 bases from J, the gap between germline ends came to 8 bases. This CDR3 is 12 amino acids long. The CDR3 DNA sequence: TGTGCCAGCAGTTTAGCCGGTTCGGCCCAGCATTTT. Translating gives CASSLAGSAQHF.

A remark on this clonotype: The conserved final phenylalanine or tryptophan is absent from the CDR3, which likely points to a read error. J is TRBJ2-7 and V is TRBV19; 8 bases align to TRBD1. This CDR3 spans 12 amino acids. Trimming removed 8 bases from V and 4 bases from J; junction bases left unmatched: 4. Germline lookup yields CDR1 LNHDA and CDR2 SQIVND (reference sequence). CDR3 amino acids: CASGQGAYEQYL. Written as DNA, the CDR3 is TGTGCCAGTGGCCAGGGGGCGTACGAGCAGTACCTC.

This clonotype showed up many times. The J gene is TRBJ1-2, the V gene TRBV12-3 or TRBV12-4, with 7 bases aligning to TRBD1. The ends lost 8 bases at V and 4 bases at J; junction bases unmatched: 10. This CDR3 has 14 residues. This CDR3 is CASGRDSEAYGYTF. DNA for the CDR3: TGTGCCAGCGGCCGGGACAGCGAGGCCTATGGCTACACCTTC.

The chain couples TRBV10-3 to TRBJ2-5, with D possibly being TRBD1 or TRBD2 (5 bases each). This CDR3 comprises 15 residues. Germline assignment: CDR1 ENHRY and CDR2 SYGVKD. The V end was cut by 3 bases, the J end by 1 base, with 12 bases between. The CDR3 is CAISETGRPQETQYF. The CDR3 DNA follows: TGTGCCATCAGTGAAACGGGACGGCCCCAAGAGACCCAGTACTTC.

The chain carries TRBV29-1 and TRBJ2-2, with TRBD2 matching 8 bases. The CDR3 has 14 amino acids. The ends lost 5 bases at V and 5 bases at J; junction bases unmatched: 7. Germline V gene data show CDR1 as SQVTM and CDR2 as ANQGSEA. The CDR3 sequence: CSVRAGARTGELFF. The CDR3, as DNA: TGCAGCGTTAGAGCGGGAGCGAGAACCGGGGAGCTGTTTTTT.